This TCR beta chain was found in a study of cytomegalovirus exposure and HLA in healthy donors. Study details: The approximately 110 validation repertoires used a platform that matched the one used for the 600 to 700 first-cohort repertoires, as a later analysis reported.

The ends were cut back, 0 bases at V and 5 bases at J, with 7 bases in the middle. The CDR3 is 14 amino acids. Per germline, CDR1 MNHNY and CDR2 SVGAGI (reference sequence). Study-wide points: Reports described diagnosis of cytomegalovirus status by the classifier as highly specific and sensitive. The listing of approximately 160 TCR beta chains classed them as cytomegalovirus-associated.

The donors were part of the validation cohort of fewer than 150 subjects. That cohort was separate from the first cohort, which comprised fewer than 800 subjects. Only in-frame clones appear in the TCRdb table, and some are missing; sequencing was by immunoSEQ multiplex PCR. There are 180,000 or so clones in the sample; around nine tenths occur only once, and roughly 6.6% lies in the top ten. As concerns this clone: Its specificity is unknown.

The sequencing sample was made of PBMCs. This chain links TRBV6-6 with TRBJ1-4; D is possibly TRBD1 (5 bases). The TCR originated in a man aged 25-45 years in good health and CMV-seropositive. In DNA, the CDR3 is TGTGCCAGCAGTTACTCAGGGGTGAATGAAAAACTGTTTTTT. It translates to CASSYSGVNEKLFF.